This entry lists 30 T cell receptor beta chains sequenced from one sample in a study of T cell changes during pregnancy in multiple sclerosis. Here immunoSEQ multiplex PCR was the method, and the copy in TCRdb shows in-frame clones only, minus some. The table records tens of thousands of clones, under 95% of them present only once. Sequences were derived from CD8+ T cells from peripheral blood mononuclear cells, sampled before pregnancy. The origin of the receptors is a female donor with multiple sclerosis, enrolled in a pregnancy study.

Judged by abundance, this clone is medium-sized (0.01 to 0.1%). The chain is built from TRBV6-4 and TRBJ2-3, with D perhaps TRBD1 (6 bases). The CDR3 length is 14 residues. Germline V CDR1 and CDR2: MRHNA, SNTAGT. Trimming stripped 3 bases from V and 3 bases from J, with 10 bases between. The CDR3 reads CASSENTGTDTQYF. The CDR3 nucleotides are TGTGCCAGCAGTGAGAATACAGGGACAGATACGCAGTATTTT.

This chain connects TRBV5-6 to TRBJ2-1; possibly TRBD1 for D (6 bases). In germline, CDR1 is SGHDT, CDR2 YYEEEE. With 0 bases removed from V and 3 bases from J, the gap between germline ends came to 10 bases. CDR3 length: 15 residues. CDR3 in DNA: TGTGCCAGCAGCTTGGGAAGGGGGTTCTACAATGAGCAGTTCTTC. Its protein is CASSLGRGFYNEQFF.

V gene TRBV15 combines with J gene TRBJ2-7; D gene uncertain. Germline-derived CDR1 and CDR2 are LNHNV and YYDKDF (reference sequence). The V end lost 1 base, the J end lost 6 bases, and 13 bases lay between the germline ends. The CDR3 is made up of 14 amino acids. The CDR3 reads CATSRVYSPGEQYF. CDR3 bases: TGTGCCACCAGCAGAGTCTATTCCCCCGGCGAGCAGTACTTC. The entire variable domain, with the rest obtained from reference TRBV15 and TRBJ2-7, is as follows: DAMVIQNPRYQVTQFGKPVTLSCSQTLNHNVMYWYQQKSSQAPKLLFHYYDKDFNNEADTPDNFQSRRPNTSFCFLDIRSPGLGDTAMYLCATSRVYSPGEQYFGPGTRLTVT.

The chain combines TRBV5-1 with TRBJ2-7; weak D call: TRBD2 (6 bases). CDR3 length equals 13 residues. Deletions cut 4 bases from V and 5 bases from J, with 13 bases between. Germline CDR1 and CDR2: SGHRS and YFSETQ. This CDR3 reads CASSHGRGNEQYF. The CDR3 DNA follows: TGCGCCAGCAGCCATGGGCGGGGCAACGAGCAGTACTTC. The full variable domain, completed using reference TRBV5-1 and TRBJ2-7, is KAGVTQTPRYLIKTRGQQVTLSCSPISGHRSVSWYQQTPGQGLQFLFEYFSETQRNKGNFPGRFSGRQFSNSRSEMNVSTLELGDSALYLCASSHGRGNEQYFGPGTRLTVT.

CDR3 nucleotide sequence: TGTGCCAGCAGGGGGGGAGAGGGCACAGATACGCAGTATTTT. Protein: CASRGGEGTDTQYF. V gene TRBV4-2 combines with J gene TRBJ2-3; a weak D match, TRBD2 (6 bases). The CDR3 is 14 residues long. V lost 6 bases and J 1 base, leaving 11 bases between the germline ends. Germline assignment: CDR1 LGHNA and CDR2 YNFKEQ.

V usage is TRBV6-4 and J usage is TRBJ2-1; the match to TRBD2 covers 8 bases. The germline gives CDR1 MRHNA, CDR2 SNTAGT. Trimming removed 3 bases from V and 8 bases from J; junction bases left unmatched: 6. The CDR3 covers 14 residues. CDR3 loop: CASSERPGGYEQFF. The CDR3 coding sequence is TGTGCCAGCAGTGAACGGCCGGGGGGGTATGAGCAGTTCTTC.

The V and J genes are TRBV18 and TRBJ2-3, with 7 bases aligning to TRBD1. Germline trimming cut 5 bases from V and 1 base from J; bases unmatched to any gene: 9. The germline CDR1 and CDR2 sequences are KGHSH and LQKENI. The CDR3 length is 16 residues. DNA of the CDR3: TGTGCCAGCTCATTCCGACAGGGTACGGGCACAGATACGCAGTATTTT. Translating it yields CASSFRQGTGTDTQYF.

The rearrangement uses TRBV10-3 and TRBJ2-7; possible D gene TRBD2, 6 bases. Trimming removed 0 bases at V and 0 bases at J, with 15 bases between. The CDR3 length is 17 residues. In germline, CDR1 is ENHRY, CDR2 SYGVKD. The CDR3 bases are TGTGCCATCAGTGAGTCGGGACTGGCTCTAAGCTCCTACGAGCAGTACTTC. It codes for CAISESGLALSSYEQYF.

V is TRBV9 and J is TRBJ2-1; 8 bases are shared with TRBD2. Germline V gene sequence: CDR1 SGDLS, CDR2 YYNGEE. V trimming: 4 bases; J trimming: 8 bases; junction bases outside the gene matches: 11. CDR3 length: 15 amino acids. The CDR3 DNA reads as TGTGCCAGCAGCATCACCGGGACTAGTTGGGATGAGCAGTTCTTC. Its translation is CASSITGTSWDEQFF.

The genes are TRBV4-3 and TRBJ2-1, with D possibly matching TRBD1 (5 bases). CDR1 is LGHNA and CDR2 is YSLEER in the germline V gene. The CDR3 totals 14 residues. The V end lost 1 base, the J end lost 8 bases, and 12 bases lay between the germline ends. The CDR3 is CASSQAHGAYEQFF. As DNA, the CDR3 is TGCGCCAGCAGCCAAGCTCATGGGGCTTATGAGCAGTTCTTC.

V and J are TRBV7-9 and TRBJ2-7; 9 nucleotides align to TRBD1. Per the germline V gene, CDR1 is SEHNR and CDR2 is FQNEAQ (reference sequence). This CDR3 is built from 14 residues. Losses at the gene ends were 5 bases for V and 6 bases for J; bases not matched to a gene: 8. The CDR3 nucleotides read TGTGCCAGCAGCCACCAAGACAGGGGGGGCGAGCAGTACTTC. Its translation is CASSHQDRGGEQYF.

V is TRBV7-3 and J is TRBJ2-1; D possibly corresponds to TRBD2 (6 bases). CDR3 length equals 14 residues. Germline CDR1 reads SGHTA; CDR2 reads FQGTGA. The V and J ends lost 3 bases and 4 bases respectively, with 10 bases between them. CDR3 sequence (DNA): TGTGCCAGCAGCTTGATTAGCGGATACAATGAGCAGTTCTTC. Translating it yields CASSLISGYNEQFF. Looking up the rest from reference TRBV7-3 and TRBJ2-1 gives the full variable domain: GAGVSQTPSNKVTEKGKYVELRCDPISGHTALYWYRQSLGQGPEFLIYFQGTGAADDSGLPNDRFFAVRPEGSVSTLKIQRTERGDSAVYLCASSLISGYNEQFFGPGTRLTVL.

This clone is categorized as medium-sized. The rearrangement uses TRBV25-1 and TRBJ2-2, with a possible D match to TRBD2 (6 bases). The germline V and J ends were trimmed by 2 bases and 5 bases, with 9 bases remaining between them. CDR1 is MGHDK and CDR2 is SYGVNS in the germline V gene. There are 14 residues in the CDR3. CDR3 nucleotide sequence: TGTGCCAGCAGTGAAGGGGAGGATACCGGGGAGCTGTTTTTT. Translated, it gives CASSEGEDTGELFF.

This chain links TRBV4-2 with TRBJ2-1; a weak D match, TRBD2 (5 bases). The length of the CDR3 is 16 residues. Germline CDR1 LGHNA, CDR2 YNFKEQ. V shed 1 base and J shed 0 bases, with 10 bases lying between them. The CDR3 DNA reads TGTGCCAGCAGCCAAGGAGGCGGGCGCTCCTACAATGAGCAGTTCTTC. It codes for CASSQGGGRSYNEQFF.

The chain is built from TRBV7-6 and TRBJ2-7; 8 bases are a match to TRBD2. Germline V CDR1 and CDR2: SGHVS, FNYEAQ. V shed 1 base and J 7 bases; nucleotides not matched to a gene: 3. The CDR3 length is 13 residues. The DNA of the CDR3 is TGTGCCAGCAGCTTAGTGCGCGGGAGGGAGCAGTACTTC. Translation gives CASSLVRGREQYF.

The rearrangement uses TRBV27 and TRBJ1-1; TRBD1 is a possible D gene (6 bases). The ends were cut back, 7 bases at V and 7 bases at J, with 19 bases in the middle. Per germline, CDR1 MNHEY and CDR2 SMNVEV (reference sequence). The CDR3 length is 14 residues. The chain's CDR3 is CASKLRQAWGEAFF. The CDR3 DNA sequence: TGTGCCAGCAAATTACGACAGGCGTGGGGTGAAGCTTTCTTT.

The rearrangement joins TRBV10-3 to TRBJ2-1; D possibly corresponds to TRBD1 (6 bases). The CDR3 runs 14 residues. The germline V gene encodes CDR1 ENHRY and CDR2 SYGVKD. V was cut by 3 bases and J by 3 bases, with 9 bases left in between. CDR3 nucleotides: TGTGCCATCAGTGAATCGGACAGCTACAATGAGCAGTTCTTC. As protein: CAISESDSYNEQFF.

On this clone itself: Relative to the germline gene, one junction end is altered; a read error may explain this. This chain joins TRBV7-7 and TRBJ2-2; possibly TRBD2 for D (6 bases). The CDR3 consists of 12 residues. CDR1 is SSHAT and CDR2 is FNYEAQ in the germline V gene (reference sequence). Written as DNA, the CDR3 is TGTGCTAGCAGAAGCGGGACCGGGGAGCTGTTTTTT. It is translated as CASRSGTGELFF.

For the CDR3, the DNA is TGTGCCAGCAGCGGACTAGCGAAAAGCACAGATACGCAGTATTTT. It specifies CASSGLAKSTDTQYF. The V and J genes are TRBV14 and TRBJ2-3; 9 bases fit TRBD2. CDR1 and CDR2 (germline): SGHDN, FVKESK. Trimming at V came to 5 bases and at J to 0 bases, leaving 3 bases not matched to a gene. The CDR3 has 15 amino acids. Looking up the rest from reference TRBV14 and TRBJ2-3 gives the full variable domain: EAGVTQFPSHSVIEKGQTVTLRCDPISGHDNLYWYRRVMGKEIKFLLHFVKESKQDESGMPNNRFLAERTGGTYSTLKVQPAELEDSGVYFCASSGLAKSTDTQYFGPGTRLTVL.

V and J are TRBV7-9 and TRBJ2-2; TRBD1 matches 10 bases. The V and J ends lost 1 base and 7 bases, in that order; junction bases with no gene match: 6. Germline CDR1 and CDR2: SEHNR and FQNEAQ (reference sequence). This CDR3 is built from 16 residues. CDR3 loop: CASSLVGQGPDGELFF. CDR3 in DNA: TGTGCCAGCAGCTTAGTGGGACAGGGGCCCGACGGGGAGCTGTTTTTT.

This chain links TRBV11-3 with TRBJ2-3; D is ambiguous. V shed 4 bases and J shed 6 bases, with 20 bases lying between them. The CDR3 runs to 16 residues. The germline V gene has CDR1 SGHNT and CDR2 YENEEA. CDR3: CASSSTVLPDEDTQYF. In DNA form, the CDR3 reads TGTGCCAGCAGCTCAACAGTCCTTCCCGACGAGGATACGCAGTATTTT.

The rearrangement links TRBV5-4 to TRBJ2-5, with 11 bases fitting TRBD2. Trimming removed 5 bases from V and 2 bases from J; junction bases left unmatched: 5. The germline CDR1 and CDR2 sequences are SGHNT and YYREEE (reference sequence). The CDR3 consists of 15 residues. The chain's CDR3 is CASRLTSGAQETQYF. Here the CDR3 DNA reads TGTGCCAGCAGGTTGACTAGCGGGGCTCAAGAGACCCAGTACTTC.

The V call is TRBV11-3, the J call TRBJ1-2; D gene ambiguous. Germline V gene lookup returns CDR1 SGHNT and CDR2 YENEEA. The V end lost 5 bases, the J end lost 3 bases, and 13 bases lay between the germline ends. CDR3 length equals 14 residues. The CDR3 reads CASSPGFSDYGYTF. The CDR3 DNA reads TGTGCCAGCAGCCCGGGGTTTTCGGACTATGGCTACACCTTC.

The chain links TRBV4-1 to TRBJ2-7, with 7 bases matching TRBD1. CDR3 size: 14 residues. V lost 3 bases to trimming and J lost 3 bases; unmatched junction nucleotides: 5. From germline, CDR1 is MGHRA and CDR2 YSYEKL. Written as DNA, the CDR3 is TGCGCCAGCAGCCAGACAGGGCAGGACTACGAGCAGTACTTC. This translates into CASSQTGQDYEQYF.

CDR3 sequence (DNA): TGCGCCAGCAGCCAAGATCCCGGACATAACTATGGCTACACCTTC. Translating it yields CASSQDPGHNYGYTF. The rearrangement joins TRBV4-1 to TRBJ1-2; possibly TRBD1 for D (5 bases). Per germline, CDR1 MGHRA and CDR2 YSYEKL. Deletions cut 0 bases from V and 1 base from J, with 9 bases between. This CDR3 is 15 amino acids long.

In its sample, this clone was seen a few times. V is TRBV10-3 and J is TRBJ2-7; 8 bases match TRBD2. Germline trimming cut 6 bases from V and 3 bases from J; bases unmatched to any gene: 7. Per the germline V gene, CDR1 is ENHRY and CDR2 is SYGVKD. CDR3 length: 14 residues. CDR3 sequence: CAISAGGRGYEQYF. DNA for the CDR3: TGTGCCATCAGCGCGGGAGGCCGGGGCTACGAGCAGTACTTC.

In DNA form, the CDR3 reads TGTGCCAGCAGTGAAGTAGCGGGCTCCTACAATGAGCAGTTCTTC. Translation gives CASSEVAGSYNEQFF. This chain connects TRBV6-1 to TRBJ2-1; 7 positions match TRBD2. J lost 0 bases, V lost 1 base, and 0 bases had no gene match. CDR1 is MNHNS and CDR2 is SASEGT in the germline V gene. The CDR3 is 15 residues long.

CDR3 in amino acids: CASSPTANTEAFF. The CDR3 bases are TGTGCCAGCAGCCCCACAGCGAACACTGAAGCTTTCTTT. The rearrangement joins TRBV7-9 to TRBJ1-1, with D unclear. From germline, CDR1 is SEHNR and CDR2 FQNEAQ (reference sequence). CDR3 length: 13 residues. Trimming shortened V by 5 bases and J by 1 base, and 8 bases separated the two germline ends.

CDR3 region: CASSQGNGAGGPYNEQFF. CDR3 coding DNA: TGCGCCAGCAGCCAGGGAAACGGGGCGGGAGGACCCTACAATGAGCAGTTCTTC. V gene TRBV4-3 combines with J gene TRBJ2-1; TRBD2 matches 8 bases. The ends lost 3 bases at V and 2 bases at J; junction bases unmatched: 12. This CDR3 region has 18 residues. Germline CDR1 is LGHNA and CDR2 is YSLEER.

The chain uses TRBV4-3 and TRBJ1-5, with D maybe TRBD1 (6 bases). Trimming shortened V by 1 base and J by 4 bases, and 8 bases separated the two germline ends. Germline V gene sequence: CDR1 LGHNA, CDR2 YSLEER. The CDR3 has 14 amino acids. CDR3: CASSQGTANQPQHF. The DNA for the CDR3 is TGCGCCAGCAGCCAAGGGACAGCAAATCAGCCCCAGCATTTT.